These 27 T cell receptor beta chains came from one sample sequenced in a study of T cells after yellow fever vaccination. MiXCR was run by TCRdb on the 5' RACE reads, yielding one entry per CDR3 protein. This table holds 55,000 to 70,000 distinct CDR3 sequences, less than 8.5% found once. Sequenced here: CD8+ T cells sorted from PBMCs, sampled more than 35 days after the first yellow fever vaccination. The receptor set was obtained from a man aged 18 to 35 who received the YFV17D yellow fever vaccine.

In this sample, this clonotype turned up many times. The rearrangement uses TRBV27 and TRBJ1-1; 9 bases are shared with TRBD1. CDR1 MNHEY and CDR2 SMNVEV come from the germline V gene (reference sequence). Trimming removed 6 bases from V and 6 bases from J; junction bases left unmatched: 5. The CDR3 totals 13 residues. This CDR3 is CASRLTGGAEAFF. The CDR3 nucleotides read TGTGCCAGCAGACTTACAGGGGGCGCTGAAGCTTTCTTT.

This chain joins TRBV19 and TRBJ2-1, with D perhaps matching TRBD1 (5 bases). V lost 7 bases, J lost 4 bases, and 8 bases lay in between. The germline V gene has CDR1 LNHDA and CDR2 SQIVND (reference sequence). The CDR3 is 12 amino acids. Written as DNA, the CDR3 is TGTGCCAGTATGGCAGGGTACAATGAGCAGTTCTTC. Protein: CASMAGYNEQFF. The complete variable domain, with remaining parts taken from reference TRBV19 and TRBJ2-1, reads DGGITQSPKYLFRKEGQNVTLSCEQNLNHDAMYWYRQDPGQGLRLIYYSQIVNDFQKGDIAEGYSVSREKKESFPLTVTSAQKNPTAFYLCASMAGYNEQFFGPGTRLTVL.

There are a few counts of this clonotype. The rearrangement uses TRBV7-3 and TRBJ2-5, with D perhaps TRBD2 (6 bases). Deletions cut 5 bases from V and 5 bases from J, with 24 bases between. The CDR3 sequence is 17 residues long. CDR1 is SGHTA and CDR2 is FQGTGA in the germline V gene. The DNA of the CDR3 is TGTGCCAGCAGCGTCGGCCTTGGGACCCTAAGCGGGGAGACCCAGTACTTC. Amino acid sequence: CASSVGLGTLSGETQYF.

This clonotype appeared a few times. The chain employs TRBV4-1 and TRBJ2-1; D unclear. CDR3 size: 15 residues. V was trimmed by 2 bases and J by 8 bases, leaving 16 bases between them. The germline CDR1 and CDR2 sequences are MGHRA and YSYEKL. The CDR3: CASSQLTAHVDEQFF. The CDR3 nucleotides are TGCGCCAGCAGCCAACTCACAGCCCATGTCGATGAGCAGTTCTTC.

This clonotype was counted at least ten times. This chain links TRBV21-1 with TRBJ2-1; the table's D call TRBD1 went unverified against the DNA. TRBV21-1 is assigned pseudogene status. There are 16 residues in the CDR3. CDR3 bases: TGTGCCAGCAGCCCCCGGCCGGGGAGCTCCTACAATGAGCAGTTCTTC. Amino acids: CASSPRPGSSYNEQFF.

This clonotype has more than one count but fewer than ten. This chain connects TRBV7-8 to TRBJ2-3; D call uncertain. Germline V gene lookup returns CDR1 SGHVS and CDR2 FQNEAQ. The CDR3 consists of 14 residues. The V end lost 6 bases, the J end lost 0 bases, and 10 bases lay between the germline ends. CDR3 in DNA: TGTGCCAGCAGTCTGGGTTCTAGCACAGATACGCAGTATTTT. Translation gives CASSLGSSTDTQYF.

The table lists this clonotype with many counts. The chain employs TRBV5-1 and TRBJ2-1, with D maybe TRBD1 (5 bases). This CDR3 region has 14 residues. Per the germline V gene, CDR1 is SGHRS and CDR2 is YFSETQ. Trimming cost V 1 base and J 2 bases, with 7 bases left between them. The CDR3 bases are TGCGCCAGCAGCTTGAGGGGCCCCTACAATGAGCAGTTCTTC. Its protein is CASSLRGPYNEQFF. The full variable domain, its missing parts supplied by reference TRBV5-1 and TRBJ2-1, is KAGVTQTPRYLIKTRGQQVTLSCSPISGHRSVSWYQQTPGQGLQFLFEYFSETQRNKGNFPGRFSGRQFSNSRSEMNVSTLELGDSALYLCASSLRGPYNEQFFGPGTRLTVL.

This clonotype was recorded a few times. The genes are TRBV19 and TRBJ2-7, with 7 bases that match TRBD1. The CDR3 runs 14 residues. CDR1 LNHDA and CDR2 SQIVND come from the germline V gene (reference sequence). After removal of 5 bases from V and 3 bases from J, the junction contained 7 bases not matched to a gene. The CDR3 reads CASSATGASYEQYF. The CDR3 region has the DNA TGTGCCAGTAGTGCAACAGGGGCCAGCTACGAGCAGTACTTC.

The genes are TRBV6-2 or TRBV6-3 and TRBJ2-5; D possibly corresponds to TRBD1 (6 bases). V lost 1 base, J lost 3 bases, and 9 bases lay in between. Looked up from germline, CDR1 is MNHEY and CDR2 is SVGEGT. The CDR3 has 14 residues. The CDR3 coding sequence is TGTGCCAGCAGTTACTTGGACAGCGAAGAGACCCAGTACTTC. This translates into CASSYLDSEETQYF.

Note on this clonotype: A read error is possible here, since a much larger clone lies one base away. The chain uses TRBV19 and TRBJ2-2, with a tentative D call TRBD2 (5 bases). The germline gives CDR1 LNHDA, CDR2 SQIVND (reference sequence). CDR3 length equals 12 residues. The CDR3 here is CASLGNTGELLF. The CDR3 nucleotides are TGTGCCAGTTTAGGTAACACCGGGGAGCTGCTTTTT.

This clonotype was found a few times. The CDR3 region is CASSVDTGTNEKLFF. CDR3 in DNA: TGTGCCAGCAGCGTAGACACAGGGACTAATGAAAAACTGTTTTTT. The chain links TRBV9 to TRBJ1-4; tentative D call: TRBD1 (6 bases). Trimming left V 0 bases short and J 2 bases short, with 8 bases between. Looked up from germline, CDR1 is SGDLS and CDR2 is YYNGEE. This CDR3 has 15 amino acids. Complete variable domain (other parts from reference TRBV9 and TRBJ1-4): DSGVTQTPKHLITATGQRVTLRCSPRSGDLSVYWYQQSLDQGLQFLIQYYNGEERAKGNILERFSAQQFPDLHSELNLSSLELGDSALYFCASSVDTGTNEKLFFGSGTQLSVL.

The table lists this clonotype with many counts. V usage is TRBV4-3 and J usage is TRBJ1-4; tentative D call: TRBD1 (6 bases). Trimming cost V 0 bases and J 5 bases, with 16 bases left between them. The germline CDR1 and CDR2 sequences are LGHNA and YSLEER. The CDR3 is made up of 17 amino acids. For the CDR3, the DNA is TGCGCCAGCAGCCAAGAGACCCGTGGACAGTCAAATGAAAAACTGTTTTTT. It specifies CASSQETRGQSNEKLFF.

This sequence joins TRBV7-6 and TRBJ1-4; no firm D call. This CDR3 has 13 amino acids. CDR1 SGHVS and CDR2 FNYEAQ come from the germline V gene. Between the trimmed V and J ends, which lost 2 bases and 2 bases, there was a span of 3 bases. Written as DNA, the CDR3 is TGTGCCAGCAGCTTAAACACTAATGAAAAACTGTTTTTT. This sequence encodes CASSLNTNEKLFF.

There are many counts of this clonotype. This chain joins TRBV6-2 or TRBV6-3 and TRBJ1-2; D gene uncertain. Trimming cost V 7 bases and J 3 bases, with 15 bases left between them. Germline CDR1 reads MNHEY; CDR2 reads SVGEGT. CDR3 length: 14 residues. CDR3 bases: TGTGCCAGCACACCCGGCTCGGGTTACTATGGCTACACCTTC. Residues: CASTPGSGYYGYTF.

This clonotype was detected many times. V gene TRBV9 combines with J gene TRBJ2-1; 10 positions match TRBD2. V shed 2 bases, J shed 12 bases, and the junction held 11 bases outside the gene matches. Per the germline V gene, CDR1 is SGDLS and CDR2 is YYNGEE. This CDR3 region has 15 residues. DNA of the CDR3: TGTGCCAGCAGCGTTTGGGTTAGCGGGGGGTCGAGGCAGTTCTTC. Amino acids: CASSVWVSGGSRQFF.

This clonotype showed up just a few times. The CDR3 DNA sequence: TGCAGTGGGGGGGACAGGAGCTCCTACGAGCAGTACTTC. Its translation: CSGGDRSSYEQYF. This sequence joins TRBV20-1 and TRBJ2-7; 8 bases are shared with TRBD1. The CDR3 runs 13 residues. Germline CDR1 is DFQATT and CDR2 is SNEGSKA (reference sequence). The V segment lost 7 bases and the J segment 0 bases; nucleotides outside the gene matches: 5.

The genes are TRBV5-1 and TRBJ1-1, with D unclear. Germline CDR1 is SGHRS and CDR2 is YFSETQ. With 5 bases removed from V and 1 base from J, the gap between germline ends came to 21 bases. This CDR3 region has 17 residues. The CDR3 bases are TGCGCCAGCAGACCTTCGCCCTCTGATTCCCGGAACACTGAAGCTTTCTTT. Translated, it gives CASRPSPSDSRNTEAFF.

This clonotype was seen only a few times. The rearrangement uses TRBV20-1 and TRBJ1-2, with D hard to call. V was cut by 5 bases and J by 1 base, with 20 bases left in between. CDR3 length: 16 amino acids. Germline V gives CDR1 DFQATT, CDR2 SNEGSKA (reference sequence). The CDR3 sequence: CSALLTKKDYNYGYTF. The CDR3 nucleotides read TGCAGTGCTCTACTAACGAAGAAGGATTATAACTATGGCTACACCTTC.

This clonotype was seen many times. The rearrangement links TRBV5-1 to TRBJ2-1; 8 positions match TRBD1. From germline, CDR1 is SGHRS and CDR2 YFSETQ. This CDR3 has 12 amino acids. Unmatched junction bases numbered 5, after V lost 7 bases and J lost 8 bases. The CDR3 sequence is CASGIQGDEQFF. Here the CDR3 DNA reads TGCGCCAGCGGAATACAGGGGGATGAGCAGTTCTTC.

In this sample, this clonotype turned up many times. This sequence joins TRBV9 and TRBJ2-3; D tentatively fits TRBD1 or TRBD2 (5 bases each). V was clipped by 3 bases and J by 0 bases, with 14 bases between them. This CDR3 contains 16 residues. Germline CDR1 and CDR2: SGDLS and YYNGEE. CDR3 in DNA: TGTGCCAGCAGCGGACCGGGACGGCGAAGCACAGATACGCAGTATTTT. Translating gives CASSGPGRRSTDTQYF.

This clonotype was seen repeatedly, ten times or more. The chain joins TRBV7-3 to TRBJ2-3; D gene ambiguous. The CDR3 runs to 15 residues. V shed 5 bases and J shed 4 bases, with 16 bases lying between them. From germline, CDR1 is SGHTA and CDR2 FQGTGA. In nucleotides, the CDR3 is TGTGCCAGCAGCCTGCTCGGTGGATCAGCAGATACGCAGTATTTT. It yields the protein CASSLLGGSADTQYF. The complete variable domain, with remaining parts taken from reference TRBV7-3 and TRBJ2-3, reads GAGVSQTPSNKVTEKGKYVELRCDPISGHTALYWYRQSLGQGPEFLIYFQGTGAADDSGLPNDRFFAVRPEGSVSTLKIQRTERGDSAVYLCASSLLGGSADTQYFGPGTRLTVL.

This clonotype was detected ten times or more. The chain links TRBV11-2 to TRBJ2-4; 7 bases are a match to TRBD2. V dropped 4 bases and J dropped 11; count of bases not matched to a gene: 8. Germline loops: CDR1 SGHAT, CDR2 FQNNGV. This CDR3 has 13 amino acids. The CDR3 sequence is CASSWGGTLVQYF. Here the CDR3 DNA reads TGTGCCAGCAGCTGGGGAGGGACTTTGGTTCAGTACTTC. Full variable domain (missing parts from reference TRBV11-2 and TRBJ2-4): EAGVAQSPRYKIIEKRQSVAFWCNPISGHATLYWYQQILGQGPKLLIQFQNNGVVDDSQLPKDRFSAERLKGVDSTLKIQPAKLEDSAVYLCASSWGGTLVQYFGAGTRLSVL.

The chain recombines TRBV6-2 or TRBV6-3 with TRBJ2-7; possibly TRBD2 for D (5 bases). Germline V gene sequence: CDR1 MNHEY, CDR2 SVGEGT. The CDR3 is made up of 14 amino acids. V was shortened by 6 bases and J by 7 bases, with 19 bases between the two germline ends. The DNA of the CDR3 is TGTGCCAGCAGCCCCTCCGGACTTCCCCGGGAGCAGTACGTC. This sequence encodes CASSPSGLPREQYV.

The V and J genes are TRBV20-1 and TRBJ2-1; 8 bases fit TRBD2. The CDR3 has 16 amino acids. Germline-derived CDR1 and CDR2 are DFQATT and SNEGSKA (reference sequence). The V and J ends lost 2 bases and 2 bases, in that order; junction bases with no gene match: 8. CDR3 sequence (DNA): TGCAGTGCTAGACCGGGGGGGGCCGTCACCTACAATGAGCAGTTCTTC. This encodes CSARPGGAVTYNEQFF.

This clonotype was counted a few times. The chain links TRBV12-3 or TRBV12-4 to TRBJ1-2; a possible D gene is TRBD1 (5 bases). V shed 7 bases and J shed 4 bases, with 19 bases lying between them. This CDR3 has 15 residues. The CDR3 DNA sequence: TGTGCCAGCAATCCCCCCTCAGCGGGGGGCTATGGCTACACCTTC. It is translated as CASNPPSAGGYGYTF.

On this clonotype itself: This may stem from a read error, because a much larger clone lies one nucleotide away. J is TRBJ2-2 and V is TRBV25-1; D is perhaps TRBD2 (5 bases). The CDR3 covers 16 residues. V was pared by 7 bases and J by 3 bases, with 18 bases between. Germline V gene sequence: CDR1 MGHDK, CDR2 SYGVNS. CDR3 region: CASKGLAVRDTGELFF. In DNA form, the CDR3 reads TGTGCCAGCAAAGGTCTCGCAGTGAGGGACACCGGGGAGCTGTTTTTT.

In this sample, this clonotype turned up a few times. This chain links TRBV15 with TRBJ2-3; D is possibly TRBD2 (6 bases). With 3 bases removed from V and 2 bases from J, the gap between germline ends came to 21 bases. The CDR3 length is 18 residues. Germline CDR1 reads LNHNV; CDR2 reads YYDKDF (reference sequence). In DNA form, the CDR3 reads TGTGCCACCAGCAGGTCCCCTAATCCGGGACTTTCCACAGATACGCAGTATTTT. As protein: CATSRSPNPGLSTDTQYF.